Shown below are 15 T cell receptor beta chains from a single sample sequenced in a study of blood T cell repertoires in COVID-19 (dated by TCRdb to 2019 to 2021). The receptor library was made with the immunoSEQ multiplex PCR assay. TCRdb stores this immuneACCESS table with in-frame sequences only. Part of the clones is absent; in the studies checked, under half of the shortfall reflects unresolved V genes, and no reason is known for the rest. The sample table contains some 220,000 clones; only one count was recorded for roughly 75% of them. About 7% of the sample lies in the top ten. The sequenced sample consisted of peripheral blood. These receptors all come from a woman in her 70s with acute or convalescent COVID-19.

The chain is built from TRBV19 and TRBJ2-7; 8 bases line up with TRBD1. Germline CDR1 and CDR2: LNHDA and SQIVND (reference sequence). The V gene end was trimmed by 7 bases and the J gene end by 6 bases; junction bases not matched to a gene: 17. The CDR3 is made up of 16 amino acids. The CDR3 region has the DNA TGTGCCAGTACCCCGACCCGTGGACAGGGTACTCGCGAGCAGTACTTC. As protein: CASTPTRGQGTREQYF.

This chain uses TRBV10-3 with TRBJ1-1, with 8 bases matching TRBD1. The V gene's germline CDR1 is ENHRY and CDR2 SYGVKD. This CDR3 spans 14 amino acids. With 10 bases clipped from V and 5 bases from J, the junction kept 12 bases outside the gene matches. Here the CDR3 DNA reads TGTGCCACCTACCCAGGGGGCGCCGGAACTGAAGCTTTCTTT. Residues: CATYPGGAGTEAFF.

On this clone: The same CDR3 also results from other DNA sequences found in this sample. The chain has TRBV3-1 (or the pseudogene TRBV3-2) and TRBJ1-2; no firm D call. CDR1 is LGHDT, CDR2 YNNKEL, per germline (reference sequence). This CDR3 has 12 residues. V was shortened by 4 bases and J by 2 bases, with 5 bases between the two germline ends. CDR3 region: CASSPRNYGYTF. The CDR3 DNA sequence: TGTGCCAGCAGCCCACGGAACTATGGCTACACCTTC.

DNA for the CDR3: TGCGCCAGCAAGGACAGTCCGAACACCGGGGAGCTGTTTTTT. Residues: CASKDSPNTGELFF. The gene calls are TRBV5-1 and TRBJ2-2, with D tentatively TRBD1 (6 bases). In germline, CDR1 is SGHRS, CDR2 YFSETQ. The V gene lost 6 bases and the J gene lost 0 bases, with 9 bases spanning the gap. This CDR3 comprises 14 residues.

This clone was counted at least ten times. J is TRBJ1-6 and V is TRBV21-1; the D segment call TRBD1 is taken from the table without a DNA check. TRBV21-1 is annotated as a pseudogene. The CDR3 is 23 amino acids. Written as DNA, the CDR3 is TGTGTCAGCATCGGGCCAAAGGAAGGGGCGCGTTGCGACGTTGTGACCTATAATTCACCCCTCCACTTT. Protein sequence: CVSIGPKEGARCDVVTYNSPLHF.

The J gene is TRBJ2-3, the V gene TRBV5-1, with 12 bases that match TRBD2. The CDR3 consists of 16 residues. Germline CDR1 is SGHRS and CDR2 is YFSETQ. V was pared by 4 bases and J by 4 bases, with 7 bases of the junction left unmatched. The DNA of the CDR3 is TGCGCCAGCAGCACCGGACTAGCGGGGAAGGCAGATACGCAGTATTTT. It yields the protein CASSTGLAGKADTQYF. Full variable domain (missing parts from reference TRBV5-1 and TRBJ2-3): KAGVTQTPRYLIKTRGQQVTLSCSPISGHRSVSWYQQTPGQGLQFLFEYFSETQRNKGNFPGRFSGRQFSNSRSEMNVSTLELGDSALYLCASSTGLAGKADTQYFGPGTRLTVL.

The chain is built from TRBV14 and TRBJ1-6; no definite D call. CDR3 size: 15 residues. Germline V gives CDR1 SGHDN, CDR2 FVKESK. Trimming cost V 1 base and J 10 bases, with 14 bases left between them. The CDR3 is CASSQAQLGRSPLHF. The DNA of the CDR3 is TGTGCCAGCAGCCAAGCGCAGCTAGGGAGGTCACCCCTCCACTTT. Drawing the rest from reference TRBV14 and TRBJ1-6, the complete variable domain is EAGVTQFPSHSVIEKGQTVTLRCDPISGHDNLYWYRRVMGKEIKFLLHFVKESKQDESGMPNNRFLAERTGGTYSTLKVQPAELEDSGVYFCASSQAQLGRSPLHFGNGTRLTVT.

The gene calls are TRBV7-2 and TRBJ2-3; 9 nucleotides align to TRBD1. Trimming removed 6 bases from V and 6 bases from J; junction bases left unmatched: 4. The germline V gene has CDR1 SGHTA and CDR2 FQGNSA. The CDR3 spans 13 residues. In nucleotides, the CDR3 is TGTGCCAGCAGTTCCGGACAGGGGGATACGCAGTATTTT. It yields the protein CASSSGQGDTQYF.

This chain joins TRBV4-1 and TRBJ1-1; maybe TRBD1 (5 bases). Germline CDR1 MGHRA, CDR2 YSYEKL. The CDR3 sequence is 15 residues long. Trimming left V 3 bases short and J 1 base short, with 12 bases between. CDR3 DNA: TGCGCCAGCAGCCAGCACAGCCAGGGGAACACTGAAGCTTTCTTT. This codes for CASSQHSQGNTEAFF.

The V gene is TRBV5-1, the J gene TRBJ1-1; D is unclear. Germline values: CDR1 SGHRS, CDR2 YFSETQ. This CDR3 has 15 residues. V lost 2 bases and J 1 base, leaving 12 bases between the germline ends. For the CDR3, the DNA is TGCGCCAGCAGCTTCTCAGGCTTTGAGAACACTGAAGCTTTCTTT. Amino acids: CASSFSGFENTEAFF.

This clone was seen just once. This chain connects TRBV23-1 to TRBJ2-7; D not resolved. TRBV23-1 is noted as an ORF with a role that remains uncertain. The CDR3 extends over 17 amino acids. V was shortened by 2 bases and J by 0 bases, with 17 bases between the two germline ends. This CDR3 reads CASSQRRPWLSSYEQYV. CDR3 sequence (DNA): TGCGCCAGCAGTCAAAGGAGACCATGGCTGAGCTCCTACGAGCAGTACGTC.

This clone was counted only a few times. The chain uses TRBV9 and TRBJ1-2; D remains ambiguous. Deletions cut 4 bases from V and 4 bases from J, with 17 bases between. The CDR3 totals 15 residues. Germline loops: CDR1 SGDLS, CDR2 YYNGEE. The DNA for the CDR3 is TGTGCCAGCAGCCCATCGGTTGCGGCGGCCTATGGCTACACCTTC. Translation: CASSPSVAAAYGYTF.

V and J are TRBV6-5 and TRBJ2-7; a weak D match, TRBD2 (5 bases). Germline lookup yields CDR1 MNHEY and CDR2 SVGAGI. V was trimmed by 7 bases and J by 3 bases, leaving 19 bases between them. This CDR3 contains 15 residues. The DNA for the CDR3 is TGTGCCAGCAAAGAGGGAGTCTTGTCGGGCTACGAGCAGTACGTC. The encoded protein is CASKEGVLSGYEQYV.

V usage is TRBV9 and J usage is TRBJ2-3; 9 bases fit TRBD2. Germline CDR1 is SGDLS and CDR2 is YYNGEE. V trimming: 3 bases; J trimming: 6 bases; junction bases outside the gene matches: 11. The CDR3 is 16 residues long. CDR3 nucleotides: TGTGCCAGCAGCGGCTCCCGGCGGGGGGGCCGGGATACGCAGTATTTT. It codes for CASSGSRRGGRDTQYF.

The J gene is TRBJ1-3, the V gene TRBV19, with D maybe TRBD1 (6 bases). The V gene lost 1 base and the J gene lost 2 bases, with 15 bases spanning the gap. CDR3 length: 17 amino acids. Germline V gene data show CDR1 as LNHDA and CDR2 as SQIVND (reference sequence). This chain's CDR3 is CASSIVGQFSAGNTIYF. Here the CDR3 DNA reads TGTGCCAGTAGTATAGTCGGACAGTTTTCAGCTGGAAACACCATATATTTT.